The 10 T cell receptor beta chains presented below share a single source sample, sequenced in a study of Ad26.COV2.S vaccination and SARS-CoV-2 variants. Generated by immunoSEQ multiplex PCR, the TCRdb table keeps only in-frame clones and is missing some. The top ten hold just under 7.5% of the sample, which has roughly 410,000 clones, about four fifths seen once. Stated treatment: some 19 received Ad26.COV2.S at low or high dose, single or two shots; 5 received placebo; per-sample allocation not given. Sample collection was performed on day 63 after the first vaccine or placebo injection. Source: peripheral blood, taken in a trial of Ad26.COV2.S vaccine versus placebo. The source of these receptors is a person between 18 and 65 years old who received the Ad26.COV2.S COVID-19 vaccine or a placebo.

The rearrangement links TRBV29-1 to TRBJ2-2; D might be TRBD1 (6 bases). This CDR3 spans 15 amino acids. Trimming shortened V by 5 bases and J by 4 bases, and 17 bases separated the two germline ends. In germline, CDR1 is SQVTM, CDR2 ANQGSEA. For the CDR3, the DNA is TGCAGCGTTCCCGATGAACAGGGTAGCACCGGGGAGCTGTTTTTT. Protein sequence: CSVPDEQGSTGELFF.

CDR3 coding DNA: TGTGCCAGAAGCCCCAGTCGGCGGGGCAATCAGCCCCAGCATTTT. Amino acids: CARSPSRRGNQPQHF. The chain employs TRBV5-3 and TRBJ1-5; D is undetermined. TRBV5-3 is treated as an ORF (open reading frame) with a function not yet certain. This CDR3 spans 15 amino acids. Trimming removed 4 bases at V and 2 bases at J, with 13 bases between.

This rearrangement joins TRBV9 to TRBJ2-7; 8 positions agree with TRBD2. Germline CDR1 is SGDLS and CDR2 is YYNGEE. The CDR3 totals 13 residues. Germline trimming cut 5 bases from V and 3 bases from J; bases unmatched to any gene: 4. The CDR3 here is CASSSGTSYEQYF. CDR3 sequence (DNA): TGTGCCAGCAGTTCCGGGACTAGCTACGAGCAGTACTTC. The variable domain in full, completed from reference TRBV9 and TRBJ2-7, reads DSGVTQTPKHLITATGQRVTLRCSPRSGDLSVYWYQQSLDQGLQFLIQYYNGEERAKGNILERFSAQQFPDLHSELNLSSLELGDSALYFCASSSGTSYEQYFGPGTRLTVT.

This chain uses TRBV14 with TRBJ2-1; 10 bases fit TRBD2. Per germline, CDR1 SGHDN and CDR2 FVKESK. Trimming at V came to 2 bases and at J to 7 bases, leaving 23 bases not matched to a gene. CDR3 length equals 21 residues. CDR3 residues: CASSQSPPSGGARWAINEQFF. In DNA form, the CDR3 reads TGTGCCAGCAGCCAAAGCCCCCCCAGCGGGGGGGCAAGGTGGGCTATTAATGAGCAGTTCTTC.

The rearrangement links TRBV28 to TRBJ1-3; 9 bases align to TRBD1. The length of the CDR3 is 16 residues. The germline V gene has CDR1 MDHEN and CDR2 SYDVKM. J was trimmed by 2 bases and V by 6 bases; bases with no gene match: 8. DNA of the CDR3: TGTGCCAGCAGACTCACAGGGGGCTTGACTGGAAACACCATATATTTT. Protein sequence: CASRLTGGLTGNTIYF. Together with reference TRBV28 and TRBJ1-3, the CDR3 gives the full variable domain: DVKVTQSSRYLVKRTGEKVFLECVQDMDHENMFWYRQDPGLGLRLIYFSYDVKMKEKGDIPEGYSVSREKKERFSLILESASTNQTSMYLCASRLTGGLTGNTIYFGEGSWLTVV.

The chain has TRBV5-6 and TRBJ1-4; D ambiguous. Trimming removed 1 base at V and 4 bases at J, with 14 bases between. The CDR3 has 16 residues. CDR1 and CDR2 (germline): SGHDT, YYEEEE. CDR3 nucleotides: TGTGCCAGCAGCTTGAGGCTGCGGACGAATAATGAAAAACTGTTTTTT. Translation gives CASSLRLRTNNEKLFF.

CDR3 in DNA: TGTGCCAGCAGTCCCACAGGTTCGGGGTACAATGAGCAGTTCTTC. Translating it yields CASSPTGSGYNEQFF. This chain joins TRBV6-2 or TRBV6-3 and TRBJ2-1; D may match TRBD1 or TRBD2 (5 bases each). Trimming shortened V by 5 bases and J by 4 bases, and 15 bases separated the two germline ends. Germline V gene data show CDR1 as MNHEY and CDR2 as SVGEGT. The CDR3 contains 15 residues.

The rearrangement joins TRBV21-1 to TRBJ2-7. TRBV21-1 is a known pseudogene. The CDR3 runs to 18 residues. CDR3 loop: CASSKGPRQRSSRHEQYF. The DNA of the CDR3 is TGTGCCAGCAGCAAAGGCCCTCGACAGCGGTCCTCACGCCACGAGCAGTACTTC.

This chain joins TRBV7-2 and TRBJ2-5; D may be TRBD2 (6 bases). This CDR3 spans 15 amino acids. The ends were cut back, 5 bases at V and 1 base at J, with 14 bases in the middle. Looked up from germline, CDR1 is SGHTA and CDR2 is FQGNSA. Here the CDR3 reads CASSPQAGPQETQYF. The CDR3 region has the DNA TGTGCCAGCAGCCCCCAAGCGGGTCCCCAAGAGACCCAGTACTTC.

The chain employs TRBV9 and TRBJ1-3, with 7 bases fitting TRBD1. The CDR3 loop spans 20 amino acids. Looked up from germline, CDR1 is SGDLS and CDR2 is YYNGEE. The ends lost 4 bases at V and 1 base at J; junction bases unmatched: 20. The CDR3 loop is CASSPEGRGQTSRSGNTIYF. The DNA of the CDR3 is TGTGCCAGCAGCCCCGAGGGGAGGGGACAGACCAGCAGGTCTGGAAACACCATATATTTT.